These 2 T cell receptor beta chains came from one sample sequenced in a study of blood T cell repertoires in COVID-19. Sequencing was performed with immunoSEQ multiplex PCR; in TCRdb, only in-frame clones are kept and a portion is missing. The sample yields hundreds of thousands of clones, roughly 85% seen once. The sequencing input was peripheral blood. The receptors originated from a woman between 18 and 29 years old with acute or convalescent COVID-19.

There are a few counts of this clone. DNA for the CDR3: TGTGCCAGCAGTAGCCGGGACAGGGGTTCCACTGAAGCTTTCTTT. Its protein product is CASSSRDRGSTEAFF. The chain employs TRBV27 and TRBJ1-1; TRBD1 matches 10 bases. This CDR3 has 15 residues. CDR1 and CDR2 (germline): MNHEY, SMNVEV (reference sequence). J was trimmed by 4 bases and V by 5 bases; bases with no gene match: 7.

The V call is TRBV10-2, the J call TRBJ1-6, with TRBD1 matching 9 bases. Germline CDR1 is WSHSY and CDR2 is SAAADI. The CDR3 has 13 residues. After removal of 7 bases from V and 8 bases from J, the junction contained 3 bases not matched to a gene. CDR3 sequence reads: CASKGQGDSPLHF. The CDR3 region has the DNA TGCGCCAGCAAGGGACAGGGCGATTCACCCCTCCACTTT.